This T cell receptor beta chain was obtained from a study of Ad26.COV2.S vaccination and SARS-CoV-2 variants. Study details: Once or twice, 56 days apart, Ad26.COV2.S was delivered intramuscularly. Study observations and caveats: Vaccine and placebo recipients had similar non-spike TCR breadth.

Concerning this clone itself: Its antigen is not known.

Treatment specified: 15 to 20 received Ad26.COV2.S at low or high dose, single or two shots; several received placebo; per-sample allocation not given. It was on day 63 after the first vaccine or placebo injection that samples were taken. The V end lost 1 base, the J end lost 3 bases, and 7 bases lay between the germline ends. This CDR3 comprises 13 residues. Germline V gene sequence: CDR1 SGHRS, CDR2 YFSETQ. Assay: immunoSEQ multiplex PCR; the TCRdb copy retains only in-frame clones and omits some. The repertoire includes a few hundred thousand clones, about 83% of them detected once, and about 7.1% sits in the top ten.

The sequence was obtained from a person between 18 and 60 years old who received the Ad26.COV2.S COVID-19 vaccine or a placebo. The specimen comprised peripheral blood, sampled in a trial of Ad26.COV2.S vaccine versus placebo. The chain is built from TRBV5-1 and TRBJ1-2; D is unclear. CDR3 sequence: CASSLNPDYGYTF. The CDR3 bases are TGCGCCAGCAGCTTGAACCCGGACTATGGCTACACCTTC.